The rows below give T cell receptor beta chains drawn from one sample of a study of blood T cells in healthy people across ages. In TCRdb, the 5' RACE reads were re-called with MiXCR into one record per CDR3 protein. The sample has 1.5 million to 1.9 million distinct CDR3 sequences, around 40% seen once. Sequenced: blood. These TCRs come from a woman under 30 in good health. Both conserved end residues are part of each CDR3. Fields, in order: D gene, J gene, V gene, CDR3 protein. D genes are given only for firm matches.

D: .; J: TRBJ1-5; V: TRBV27; CDR3: CASSSLRKGSGDQPQHF
D: TRBD2; J: TRBJ2-2; V: TRBV4-2; CDR3: CASSQAGRAGGELFF
D: .; J: TRBJ2-2; V: TRBV7-9; CDR3: CASSTLTGELFF
D: .; J: TRBJ2-1; V: TRBV6-2/TRBV6-3; CDR3: CASGFREQFF
D: .; J: TRBJ1-2; V: TRBV7-9; CDR3: CASSPRQDNYGYTF
D: .; J: TRBJ2-1; V: TRBV12-3/TRBV12-4; CDR3: CASSLISLFYNEQFF
D: .; J: TRBJ1-5; V: TRBV27; CDR3: CASSRGGYANQPQHF
D: .; J: TRBJ1-2; V: TRBV27; CDR3: CATRDNYGYTF
D: .; J: TRBJ1-5; V: TRBV12-3/TRBV12-4; CDR3: CASSSSEPQHF
D: .; J: TRBJ1-2; V: TRBV3-1; CDR3: CASSQGLRGYTF
D: .; J: TRBJ2-4; V: TRBV20-1; CDR3: CSARDRRQVGIQYF
D: .; J: TRBJ1-1; V: TRBV3-1; CDR3: CASSQDQRYMNTEAFF
D: .; J: TRBJ1-4; V: TRBV29-1; CDR3: CSADRGSGELFF
D: TRBD2; J: TRBJ2-5; V: TRBV7-2; CDR3: CASSLLAGARGYNEQYF
D: TRBD2; J: TRBJ2-3; V: TRBV6-5; CDR3: CASSSPHAGGRDTQYF
D: TRBD1; J: TRBJ1-2; V: TRBV3-1; CDR3: CASSQETTGTYGYTF
D: TRBD2; J: .; V: TRBV13; CDR3: CASSLGLTSGNYEQYF
D: TRBD2; J: TRBJ2-3; V: TRBV6-2/TRBV6-3; CDR3: CASSYSLTSGATTDTQYF
D: .; J: TRBJ2-7; V: TRBV5-1; CDR3: CASSRVDFSYEQYF
D: TRBD2; J: TRBJ2-1; V: TRBV9; CDR3: CASSMREGTYNEQFF
D: TRBD1; J: TRBJ1-2; V: TRBV7-2; CDR3: CASSEGGTVRNGYTF
D: .; J: TRBJ1-6; V: TRBV14; CDR3: CASSQVLGGLHF
D: TRBD1; J: .; V: TRBV7-6; CDR3: CASSSLGQGIDEQYF
D: .; J: TRBJ2-3; V: TRBV27; CDR3: CASSLWSGSDTQYF
D: TRBD2; J: TRBJ2-1; V: TRBV29-1; CDR3: CSAARLAGGHVQFF
D: .; J: TRBJ2-6; V: TRBV19; CDR3: CASSTWRGSGANVLTF
D: TRBD1; J: TRBJ1-4; V: TRBV4-2; CDR3: CACSHTQGDNEKLFF
D: TRBD1; J: .; V: TRBV7-9; CDR3: CASSQRDRDYEQYF
D: .; J: TRBJ1-1; V: TRBV29-1; CDR3: CSVIGLGEAFF
D: .; J: TRBJ1-4; V: TRBV30; CDR3: CAWIGKPEEKLFF
D: TRBD1; J: TRBJ1-2; V: TRBV4-2; CDR3: CASSQRSGQVLNYGYTF
D: TRBD2; J: TRBJ2-1; V: TRBV20-1; CDR3: CSASRAGGYNEQFF
D: .; J: TRBJ1-4; V: TRBV7-9; CDR3: CASSPRRVDNEKLFF
D: TRBD2; J: .; V: TRBV5-6; CDR3: CASSLGGLAGVEQYF
D: TRBD2; J: .; V: TRBV10-3; CDR3: CAISRTSTLTETQYF
D: TRBD2; J: TRBJ2-1; V: TRBV18; CDR3: CASSPFGGRKDNEQFF
D: .; J: TRBJ1-4; V: TRBV12-3/TRBV12-4; CDR3: CASSFGGGEKLFF
D: .; J: TRBJ2-1; V: TRBV27; CDR3: CASSSPPSGRDEQFF
D: .; J: TRBJ1-1; V: TRBV11-2; CDR3: CASSRWDGELNTEAFF
D: TRBD2; J: TRBJ2-3; V: TRBV29-1; CDR3: CSFDGLAGGPLTDTQYF
D: .; J: TRBJ1-2; V: TRBV10-1; CDR3: CAIQWDYGYTF
D: TRBD2; J: TRBJ2-7; V: TRBV7-9; CDR3: CASSLVPTGGDYEQYF
D: TRBD2; J: TRBJ2-1; V: TRBV27; CDR3: CASSLTPGGPNNEQFF
D: TRBD2; J: TRBJ2-1; V: TRBV20-1; CDR3: CSAIPNGLAGVTNEQFF
D: .; J: TRBJ1-1; V: TRBV6-2/TRBV6-3; CDR3: CASSYKQRTEAFF
D: .; J: TRBJ2-1; V: TRBV7-2; CDR3: CASSLALDPYNEQFF
D: .; J: TRBJ2-5; V: TRBV7-9; CDR3: CASSASSGYQETQYF
D: .; J: TRBJ2-3; V: TRBV5-1; CDR3: CATHFGEVADTQYF
D: .; J: TRBJ1-3; V: TRBV25-1; CDR3: CASSELVSGNTIYF
D: TRBD1; J: TRBJ1-2; V: TRBV10-1; CDR3: CASSDPGQVINYGYTF
D: .; J: TRBJ2-5; V: TRBV20-1; CDR3: CSAERQGGETQYF
D: TRBD1; J: TRBJ1-4; V: TRBV4-3; CDR3: CASSTSGQGGEKLFF
D: TRBD2; J: TRBJ2-1; V: TRBV15; CDR3: CATSRASGNYNEQFF